Below are 18 T cell receptor beta chains sequenced from a single sample in a study of T cell changes during pregnancy in multiple sclerosis. TCRdb's table, derived via immunoSEQ multiplex PCR, lists solely in-frame clones and lacks some. The sample yields tens of thousands of clones, more than 90% seen once. This specimen consisted of peripheral blood, obtained in the second trimester of pregnancy. The receptors come from a female donor in good health, enrolled as a control in a pregnancy study.

This rearrangement joins TRBV15 to TRBJ2-7; no firm D call. CDR3 length equals 17 residues. The ends were cut back, 0 bases at V and 2 bases at J, with 17 bases in the middle. Germline values: CDR1 LNHNV, CDR2 YYDKDF (reference sequence). The CDR3 DNA is TGTGCCACCAGCAGAGATCCGGTCGCTATCCTCCCCTACGAGCAGTACTTC. Protein sequence: CATSRDPVAILPYEQYF.

The rearrangement joins TRBV5-8 to TRBJ1-1; D might be TRBD1 (5 bases). CDR3 length equals 16 residues. Trimming shortened V by 2 bases and J by 0 bases, and 14 bases separated the two germline ends. Germline V gives CDR1 SGHTS, CDR2 YDEGEE. The CDR3 spells CASSFWVGVMNTEAFF. CDR3 coding DNA: TGTGCCAGCAGCTTCTGGGTAGGGGTAATGAACACTGAAGCTTTCTTT.

This sequence joins TRBV18 and TRBJ1-1; D may be TRBD1 (5 bases). Trimming took off 0 bases at V and 0 bases at J, with 8 bases between the two ends. Germline CDR1 KGHSH, CDR2 LQKENI. This CDR3 is 15 amino acids long. CDR3 coding DNA: TGTGCCAGCTCACCACCCAGGGAATTGAACACTGAAGCTTTCTTT. Encoded protein: CASSPPRELNTEAFF.

The genes are TRBV10-2 and TRBJ1-2; possible D gene TRBD1, 5 bases. Deletions cut 6 bases from V and 2 bases from J, with 16 bases between. The V gene's germline CDR1 is WSHSY and CDR2 SAAADI. The CDR3 totals 15 residues. The DNA for the CDR3 is TGCGCCAGCAGCGGGACTGGAGGGAAAAACTATGGCTACACCTTC. It yields the protein CASSGTGGKNYGYTF.

The chain couples TRBV4-2 to TRBJ1-5, with D unresolved. Per germline, CDR1 LGHNA and CDR2 YNFKEQ. The CDR3 sequence is 13 residues long. With 0 bases removed from V and 6 bases from J, the gap between germline ends came to 6 bases. The CDR3 loop reads CASSQDPVQPQHF. The DNA of the CDR3 is TGTGCCAGCAGCCAAGACCCAGTTCAGCCCCAGCATTTT.

J is TRBJ2-2 and V is TRBV18; D call uncertain. V was shortened by 6 bases and J by 0 bases, with 11 bases between the two germline ends. The length of the CDR3 is 15 residues. The germline V gene encodes CDR1 KGHSH and CDR2 LQKENI. The CDR3 loop reads CASSWQVSNTGELFF. CDR3 nucleotides: TGTGCCAGCTCCTGGCAGGTATCGAACACCGGGGAGCTGTTTTTT.

This chain links TRBV5-6 with TRBJ2-2; D not resolved. Germline V gene lookup returns CDR1 SGHDT and CDR2 YYEEEE. The CDR3 is 13 amino acids. The germline V and J ends were trimmed by 6 bases and 5 bases, with 11 bases remaining between them. The CDR3 bases are TGTGCCAGCACCTCCTTACAAACCGGGGAGCTGTTTTTT. It specifies CASTSLQTGELFF.

Only one count was recorded for this clone. The chain employs TRBV2 and TRBJ1-3, with 8 bases identical to TRBD1. The J segment lost 4 bases and the V segment lost 3 bases, leaving 2 bases of the junction unmatched. Germline loops: CDR1 SNHLY, CDR2 FYNNEI. This CDR3 region has 14 residues. The CDR3 DNA reads as TGTGCCAGCAGTGACGACAGGGGAGGAAACACCATATATTTT. Translation gives CASSDDRGGNTIYF.

V gene TRBV7-3 combines with J gene TRBJ1-2, with D perhaps matching TRBD1 (5 bases). The CDR3 has 13 amino acids. The germline V and J ends were trimmed by 5 bases and 1 base, with 8 bases remaining between them. Looked up from germline, CDR1 is SGHTA and CDR2 is FQGTGA. This CDR3 reads CASSLGVNYGYTF. The CDR3 DNA is TGTGCCAGCAGCCTAGGGGTTAACTATGGCTACACCTTC. The full variable domain, rest sourced from reference TRBV7-3 and TRBJ1-2, is GAGVSQTPSNKVTEKGKYVELRCDPISGHTALYWYRQSLGQGPEFLIYFQGTGAADDSGLPNDRFFAVRPEGSVSTLKIQRTERGDSAVYLCASSLGVNYGYTFGSGTRLTVV.

V usage is TRBV12-5 and J usage is TRBJ2-7; 7 nucleotides line up with TRBD1. V lost 6 bases and J lost 7; bases outside the gene matches: 12. CDR1 and CDR2 from the germline V gene are LGHNT and FRNRAP. This CDR3 region has 14 residues. DNA of the CDR3: TGTGCTAGTGGGGCCCCGGGACAGCCTTATGAGCAGTACTTC. Its protein is CASGAPGQPYEQYF. Variable domain in full (rest from reference TRBV12-5 and TRBJ2-7): DARVTQTPRHKVTEMGQEVTMRCQPILGHNTVFWYRQTMMQGLELLAYFRNRAPLDDSGMPKDRFSAEMPDATLATLKIQPSEPRDSAVYFCASGAPGQPYEQYFGPGTRLTVT.

V is TRBV4-3 and J is TRBJ1-5; 8 nucleotides line up with TRBD1. The J segment lost 4 bases and the V segment lost 1 base, leaving 0 bases of the junction unmatched. CDR3 length equals 14 residues. Per germline, CDR1 LGHNA and CDR2 YSLEER. The CDR3 sequence: CASSQGTGNQPQHF. The CDR3 DNA sequence: TGCGCCAGCAGCCAAGGGACAGGGAATCAGCCCCAGCATTTT.

This chain connects TRBV15 to TRBJ1-4, with a tentative D call TRBD1 (5 bases). The CDR3 is 15 amino acids. Germline CDR1 LNHNV, CDR2 YYDKDF (reference sequence). Trimming left V 4 bases short and J 5 bases short, with 14 bases between. DNA of the CDR3: TGTGCCACCAGCACAGGGTTATTAAGAAATGAAAAACTGTTTTTT. Amino acid sequence: CATSTGLLRNEKLFF.

For this clone: This sample also contains other DNA sequences that code for the same CDR3. The chain is built from TRBV5-1 and TRBJ1-3, with D unclear. The CDR3 runs to 13 residues. V gave up 0 bases and J gave up 4 bases, with 5 bases separating them. Germline lookup yields CDR1 SGHRS and CDR2 YFSETQ. The CDR3 region is CASSLGGGNTIYF. CDR3 bases: TGCGCCAGCAGCTTGGGAGGGGGAAACACCATATATTTT.

This sequence joins TRBV13 and TRBJ2-3, with D possibly being TRBD2 (5 bases). The CDR3 loop spans 16 amino acids. The V end was cut by 4 bases, the J end by 5 bases, with 19 bases between. CDR1 and CDR2 (germline): PRHDT, FYEKMQ (reference sequence). The CDR3 DNA follows: TGTGCCAGCAGCTCGACCAGCCCTGACTACATAGATACGCAGTATTTT. This encodes CASSSTSPDYIDTQYF.

The chain links TRBV11-2 to TRBJ2-5, with D perhaps TRBD2 (5 bases). The germline V gene has CDR1 SGHAT and CDR2 FQNNGV. Between the trimmed V and J ends, which lost 6 bases and 5 bases, there was a span of 10 bases. This CDR3 has 12 residues. The CDR3 DNA follows: TGTGCCAGCAGTGAGGGCGTCGAGACCCAGTACTTC. It yields the protein CASSEGVETQYF.

This chain uses TRBV7-2 with TRBJ1-1; tentatively, D is TRBD1 (5 bases). Trimming took off 4 bases at V and 10 bases at J, with 13 bases between the two ends. The length of the CDR3 is 12 residues. Germline CDR1 is SGHTA and CDR2 is FQGNSA. The CDR3, as DNA: TGTGCCAGCAGCTCCGCCAGGGTTAGAGCTTTCTTT. Translation gives CASSSARVRAFF.

This clone has just a few counts. This chain joins TRBV13 and TRBJ1-1; 10 nucleotides match TRBD1. V was clipped by 6 bases and J by 5 bases; unmatched bases: 12. In germline, CDR1 is PRHDT, CDR2 FYEKMQ (reference sequence). The length of the CDR3 is 16 residues. The CDR3, as DNA: TGTGCCAGCAGACGGATGACAGGGGGCTCTCGAACTGAAGCTTTCTTT. It is translated as CASRRMTGGSRTEAFF.

The chain joins TRBV5-8 to TRBJ2-1; 7 bases map to TRBD1. Germline CDR1 and CDR2: SGHTS and YDEGEE. V shed 2 bases and J 0 bases; nucleotides not matched to a gene: 5. The CDR3 is 16 residues long. DNA for the CDR3: TGTGCCAGCAGCTTACACAGGGGAAGCTCCTACAATGAGCAGTTCTTC. Translated, it gives CASSLHRGSSYNEQFF.